The 21 T cell receptor beta chains in this list originate from one sample, sequenced in a study of blood T cell repertoires in COVID-19. The assay was immunoSEQ multiplex PCR, and TCRdb's table has in-frame clones only and misses some. The sample yields 200,000 to 250,000 clones, roughly 84% seen once. Sequenced sample: peripheral blood. These receptors were obtained from a man aged 45-60 years with active or convalescent COVID-19.

The CDR3 region is CASSLGGDYGYTF. The CDR3, as DNA: TGTGCCAGCAGTTTGGGCGGGGACTATGGCTACACCTTC. The chain links TRBV27 to TRBJ1-2, with D unresolved. The germline gives CDR1 MNHEY, CDR2 SMNVEV (reference sequence). The V end lost 3 bases, the J end lost 3 bases, and 8 bases lay between the germline ends. This CDR3 is 13 amino acids long.

V gene TRBV7-2 combines with J gene TRBJ2-3; 11 positions agree with TRBD2. V lost 5 bases and J lost 2; bases outside the gene matches: 6. The CDR3 has 16 residues. Germline values: CDR1 SGHTA, CDR2 FQGNSA. CDR3 DNA: TGTGCCAGCAGCGCCGGGACTAGCGGCCCCACAGATACGCAGTATTTT. Translated, it gives CASSAGTSGPTDTQYF.

The chain couples TRBV28 to TRBJ1-1; no clear D gene. This CDR3 spans 12 amino acids. CDR1 is MDHEN, CDR2 SYDVKM, per germline. V was pared by 2 bases and J by 8 bases, with 9 bases between. Here the CDR3 DNA reads TGTGCCAGCAGTTTAAGCGCCGACGAAGCTTTCTTT. Translation: CASSLSADEAFF.

This clone was observed a few times. CDR3 residues: CASSPGQGDSPLHF. The CDR3 DNA reads as TGTGCCAGCAGCCCCGGACAGGGGGATTCACCCCTCCACTTT. The rearrangement uses TRBV7-2 and TRBJ1-6; 10 bases fit TRBD1. The CDR3 runs to 14 residues. CDR1 and CDR2 (germline): SGHTA, FQGNSA. V lost 5 bases and J lost 8; bases outside the gene matches: 3.

V and J are TRBV9 and TRBJ1-6; 7 nucleotides agree with TRBD1. With 4 bases clipped from V and 9 bases from J, the junction kept 10 bases outside the gene matches. The CDR3 sequence is 15 residues long. The germline gives CDR1 SGDLS, CDR2 YYNGEE. CDR3 protein: CASSPDQGDSSPLHF. The CDR3 coding sequence is TGTGCCAGCAGCCCTGACCAGGGGGATAGTTCACCCCTCCACTTT.

The chain joins TRBV29-1 to TRBJ2-3, with a tentative D call TRBD1 (7 bases). Germline V lookup: CDR1 SQVTM, CDR2 ANQGSEA. V dropped 6 bases and J dropped 1 base, with 17 bases sitting between them. The length of the CDR3 is 15 residues. In DNA form, the CDR3 reads TGCAGCGTCTCAGGGGGGCGTCAACGCACAGATACGCAGTATTTT. The encoded protein is CSVSGGRQRTDTQYF.

The gene calls are TRBV6-2 or TRBV6-3 and TRBJ1-5, with 8 bases fitting TRBD1. Unmatched junction bases numbered 6, after V lost 5 bases and J lost 3 bases. Germline V lookup: CDR1 MNHEY, CDR2 SVGEGT. This CDR3 is 15 amino acids long. This CDR3 reads CASSQRTGYNQPQHF. The CDR3 DNA reads as TGTGCCAGCAGTCAACGGACAGGGTACAATCAGCCCCAGCATTTT.

This clone was counted a single time. The chain couples TRBV2 to TRBJ2-1; 14 nucleotides agree with TRBD2. CDR1 is SNHLY, CDR2 FYNNEI, per germline. This CDR3 spans 17 amino acids. The J segment lost 2 bases and the V segment lost 7 bases, leaving 7 bases of the junction unmatched. The CDR3 is CASNGLAGGGAYNEQFF. DNA for the CDR3: TGTGCCAGCAATGGACTAGCGGGGGGAGGGGCCTACAATGAGCAGTTCTTC.

This chain links TRBV7-9 with TRBJ2-1; a weak D match, TRBD2 (5 bases). CDR3 length: 13 residues. V was trimmed by 8 bases and J by 6 bases, leaving 14 bases between them. Germline lookup yields CDR1 SEHNR and CDR2 FQNEAQ (reference sequence). The CDR3 coding sequence is TGTGCCAGCCGCCTCGAGGGAGCCAATGAGCAGTTCTTC. It codes for CASRLEGANEQFF.

This chain joins TRBV5-1 and TRBJ2-1, with D possibly called TRBD1 or TRBD2 (6 bases each). The CDR3 is made up of 15 amino acids. Germline lookup yields CDR1 SGHRS and CDR2 YFSETQ. V was cut by 4 bases and J by 3 bases, with 14 bases left in between. CDR3 protein: CASSVGGLSYNEQFF. CDR3 nucleotides: TGCGCCAGCAGCGTGGGGGGCTTAAGCTACAATGAGCAGTTCTTC.

The rearrangement joins TRBV6-1 to TRBJ1-2; D not certain. CDR3 size: 17 residues. Germline values: CDR1 MNHNS, CDR2 SASEGT. Deletions cut 3 bases from V and 5 bases from J, with 22 bases between. This chain's CDR3 is CASSDPGLEQSRYGYTF. CDR3 sequence (DNA): TGTGCCAGCAGTGACCCAGGACTTGAACAGAGTCGGTATGGCTACACCTTC.

As concerns this clone: At one of its ends the junction is not consistent with the germline gene, which may arise from a read error. The chain couples TRBV7-7 to TRBJ2-2; 8 nucleotides agree with TRBD2. CDR3 size: 15 residues. Germline CDR1 reads SSHAT; CDR2 reads FNYEAQ (reference sequence). CDR3 loop: CASSSLAGNTGELFF. CDR3 nucleotide sequence: TGTGCTAGCAGCTCCCTAGCGGGGAACACCGGGGAGCTGTTTTTT. Together with reference TRBV7-7 and TRBJ2-2, the CDR3 gives the full variable domain: GAGVSQSPRYKVTKRGQDVTLRCDPISSHATLYWYQQALGQGPEFLTYFNYEAQPDKSGLPSDRFSAERPEGSISTLTIQRTEQRDSAMYRCASSSLAGNTGELFFGEGSRLTVL.

The chain has TRBV18 and TRBJ1-5; D possibly corresponds to TRBD1 (5 bases). The V end was cut by 3 bases, the J end by 2 bases, with 11 bases between. The CDR3 contains 15 residues. The germline V gene encodes CDR1 KGHSH and CDR2 LQKENI. The chain's CDR3 is CASSPASGGNQPQHF. In DNA form, the CDR3 reads TGTGCCAGCTCACCGGCCTCGGGGGGCAATCAGCCCCAGCATTTT.

A single count supports this clone. The V gene is TRBV6-5, the J gene TRBJ2-5; a possible D gene is TRBD1 (6 bases). In germline, CDR1 is MNHEY, CDR2 SVGAGI. V lost 6 bases and J lost 4, with 15 bases in between. The CDR3 is 14 residues long. The DNA for the CDR3 is TGTGCCAGCAGGAAACAGGGAAGTCGAGAGACCCAGTACTTC. This translates into CASRKQGSRETQYF.

The rearrangement uses TRBV7-2 and TRBJ2-1; the match to TRBD2 covers 7 bases. With 5 bases clipped from V and 9 bases from J, the junction kept 7 bases outside the gene matches. The germline CDR1 and CDR2 sequences are SGHTA and FQGNSA. The length of the CDR3 is 13 residues. In DNA form, the CDR3 reads TGTGCCAGCAGCGTCCGAGGGGAGGGTGAGCAGTTCTTC. This translates into CASSVRGEGEQFF.

Note on this clone: Within the sample, other DNA sequences also encode this same CDR3. The chain recombines TRBV6-5 with TRBJ1-1; D not certain. Germline V CDR1 and CDR2: MNHEY, SVGAGI. V lost 8 bases and J 4 bases, leaving 11 bases between the germline ends. There are 12 residues in the CDR3. Written as DNA, the CDR3 is TGTGCCAGCCTTAGCCCGAGCACTGAAGCTTTCTTT. Protein product: CASLSPSTEAFF.

This clone was found a few times. The V call is TRBV7-9, the J call TRBJ2-3, with 11 nucleotides matching TRBD2. The germline V gene encodes CDR1 SEHNR and CDR2 FQNEAQ (reference sequence). The junction had 7 bases not matched to a gene; V was cut back by 4 bases and J by 1 base. CDR3 length: 17 residues. This CDR3 is CASSSVAGGQGTDTQYF. The CDR3 DNA sequence: TGTGCCAGCAGCTCTGTAGCGGGGGGGCAGGGCACAGATACGCAGTATTTT.

This chain links TRBV27 with TRBJ1-4; maybe TRBD1 (6 bases). This CDR3 has 14 residues. V lost 5 bases and J 7 bases, leaving 14 bases between the germline ends. In germline, CDR1 is MNHEY, CDR2 SMNVEV (reference sequence). The CDR3 loop reads CASSKGGEVEKLFF. CDR3 DNA: TGTGCCAGCAGTAAAGGGGGGGAGGTTGAAAAACTGTTTTTT.

The CDR3 DNA is TGCAGCGTTGGCCGGGCAGACAGCTCCTACGAGCAGTACGTC. It translates to CSVGRADSSYEQYV. The chain joins TRBV29-1 to TRBJ2-7; D possibly corresponds to TRBD1 (5 bases). Germline CDR1 reads SQVTM; CDR2 reads ANQGSEA. V was shortened by 4 bases and J by 0 bases, with 13 bases between the two germline ends. The CDR3 contains 14 residues.

This clone was seen just once. This chain links TRBV7-8 with TRBJ2-3; a weak D match, TRBD2 (5 bases). From germline, CDR1 is SGHVS and CDR2 FQNEAQ. The CDR3 totals 14 residues. V lost 5 bases to trimming and J lost 0 bases, with 9 bases between them. For the CDR3, the DNA is TGTGCCAGCAGCCCAGGCGGGAGCACAGATACGCAGTATTTT. Residues: CASSPGGSTDTQYF.

The rearrangement joins TRBV5-4 to TRBJ2-3; D is perhaps TRBD2 (7 bases). Germline values: CDR1 SGHNT, CDR2 YYREEE (reference sequence). V gave up 0 bases and J gave up 3 bases, with 11 bases separating them. The CDR3 spans 15 residues. The DNA of the CDR3 is TGTGCCAGCAGCTTGGGGGGGAGGGGGACAGATACGCAGTATTTT. Amino acid sequence: CASSLGGRGTDTQYF.